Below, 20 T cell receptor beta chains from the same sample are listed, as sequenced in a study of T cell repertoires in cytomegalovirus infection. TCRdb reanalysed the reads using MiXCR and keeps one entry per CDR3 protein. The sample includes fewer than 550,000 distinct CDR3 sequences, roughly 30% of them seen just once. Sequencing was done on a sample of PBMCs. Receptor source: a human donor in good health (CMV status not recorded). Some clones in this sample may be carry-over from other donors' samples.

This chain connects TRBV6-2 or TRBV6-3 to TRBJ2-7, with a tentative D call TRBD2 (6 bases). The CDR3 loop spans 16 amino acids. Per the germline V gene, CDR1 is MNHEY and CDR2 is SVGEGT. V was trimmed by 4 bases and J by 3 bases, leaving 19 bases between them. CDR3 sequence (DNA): TGTGCCAGCAGTTTCTTGCCGGGACTCACGTTCTACGAGCAGTACTTC. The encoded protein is CASSFLPGLTFYEQYF.

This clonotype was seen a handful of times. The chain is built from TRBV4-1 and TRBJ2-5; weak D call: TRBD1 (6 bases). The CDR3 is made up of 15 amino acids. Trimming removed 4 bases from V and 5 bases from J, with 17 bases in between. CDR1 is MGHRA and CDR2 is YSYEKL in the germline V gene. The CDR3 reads CASSPLEDRWETQYF. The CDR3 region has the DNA TGCGCCAGCAGCCCCTTGGAGGACAGATGGGAGACCCAGTACTTC.

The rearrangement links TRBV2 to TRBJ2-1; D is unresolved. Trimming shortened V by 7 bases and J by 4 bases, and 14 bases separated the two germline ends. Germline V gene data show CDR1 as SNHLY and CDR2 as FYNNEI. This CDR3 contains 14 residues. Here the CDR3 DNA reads TGTGCCAGCAAGGATCGGTGGGGTTACAATGAGCAGTTCTTC. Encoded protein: CASKDRWGYNEQFF.

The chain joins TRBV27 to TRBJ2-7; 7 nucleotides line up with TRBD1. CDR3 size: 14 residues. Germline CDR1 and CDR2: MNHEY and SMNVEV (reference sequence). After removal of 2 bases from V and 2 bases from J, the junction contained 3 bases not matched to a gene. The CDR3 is CASSLGDRTYEQYF. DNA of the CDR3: TGTGCCAGCAGTTTAGGGGACAGAACCTACGAGCAGTACTTC.

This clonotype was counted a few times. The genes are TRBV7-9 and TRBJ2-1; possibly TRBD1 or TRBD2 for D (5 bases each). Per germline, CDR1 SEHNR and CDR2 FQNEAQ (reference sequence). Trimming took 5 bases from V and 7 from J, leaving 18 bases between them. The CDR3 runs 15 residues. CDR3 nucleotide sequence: TGTGCCAGCAGCCTATCATTCGAGGGGCAGAATGAGCAGTTCTTC. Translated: CASSLSFEGQNEQFF.

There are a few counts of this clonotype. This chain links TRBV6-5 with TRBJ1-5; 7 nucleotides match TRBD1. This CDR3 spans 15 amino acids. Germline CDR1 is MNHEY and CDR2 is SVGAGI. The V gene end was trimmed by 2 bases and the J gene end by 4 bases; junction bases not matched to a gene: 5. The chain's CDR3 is CASSYTGAVNQPQHF. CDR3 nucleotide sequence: TGTGCCAGCAGTTACACAGGGGCGGTAAATCAGCCCCAGCATTTT.

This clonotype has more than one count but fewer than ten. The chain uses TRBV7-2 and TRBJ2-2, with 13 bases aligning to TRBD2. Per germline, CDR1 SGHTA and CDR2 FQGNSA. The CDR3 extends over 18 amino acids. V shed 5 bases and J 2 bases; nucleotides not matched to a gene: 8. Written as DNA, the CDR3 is TGTGCCAGCAGCCACCCCTGGACTAGCGGGGGTAACACCGGGGAGCTGTTTTTT. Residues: CASSHPWTSGGNTGELFF.

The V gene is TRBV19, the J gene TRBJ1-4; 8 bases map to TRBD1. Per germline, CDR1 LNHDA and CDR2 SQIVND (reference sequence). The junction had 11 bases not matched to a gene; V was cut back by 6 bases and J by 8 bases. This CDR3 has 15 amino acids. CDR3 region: CASRPVQGEEEKLFF. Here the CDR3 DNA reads TGTGCCAGTAGGCCTGTACAGGGGGAGGAGGAAAAACTGTTTTTT.

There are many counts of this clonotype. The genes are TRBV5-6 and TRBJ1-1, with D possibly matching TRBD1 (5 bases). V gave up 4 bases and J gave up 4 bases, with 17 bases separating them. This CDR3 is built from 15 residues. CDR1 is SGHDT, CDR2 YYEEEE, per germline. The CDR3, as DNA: TGTGCCAGCAGCATGGCCGGGGCCGGTGGCACTGAAGCTTTCTTT. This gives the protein CASSMAGAGGTEAFF. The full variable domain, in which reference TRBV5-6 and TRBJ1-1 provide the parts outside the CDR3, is DAGVTQSPTHLIKTRGQQVTLRCSPKSGHDTVSWYQQALGQGPQFIFQYYEEEERQRGNFPDRFSGHQFPNYSSELNVNALLLGDSALYLCASSMAGAGGTEAFFGQGTRLTVV.

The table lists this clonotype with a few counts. Here the CDR3 DNA reads TGTGCCAGCATGGTGGCCCAAGGGGCCACCTACGAGCAGTACTTC. Its protein product is CASMVAQGATYEQYF. The gene calls are TRBV6-1 and TRBJ2-7; D is perhaps TRBD1 (5 bases). The ends were cut back, 7 bases at V and 2 bases at J, with 18 bases in the middle. Germline V lookup: CDR1 MNHNS, CDR2 SASEGT. The CDR3 length is 15 residues.

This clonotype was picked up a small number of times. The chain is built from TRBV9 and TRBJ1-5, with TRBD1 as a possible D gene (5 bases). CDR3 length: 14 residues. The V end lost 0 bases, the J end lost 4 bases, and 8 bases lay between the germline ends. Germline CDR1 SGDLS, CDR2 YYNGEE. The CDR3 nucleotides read TGTGCCAGCAGCGTAGATGGGGCAAATCAGCCCCAGCATTTT. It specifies CASSVDGANQPQHF.

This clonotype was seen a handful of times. This chain's CDR3 is CASSMGPGDISGANVLTF. The CDR3 DNA is TGTGCCAGTAGTATGGGTCCAGGGGATATCTCTGGGGCCAACGTCCTGACTTTC. The gene calls are TRBV19 and TRBJ2-6, with D possibly matching TRBD1 (6 bases). The CDR3 is 18 residues long. The V end lost 3 bases, the J end lost 0 bases, and 15 bases lay between the germline ends. Looked up from germline, CDR1 is LNHDA and CDR2 is SQIVND (reference sequence).

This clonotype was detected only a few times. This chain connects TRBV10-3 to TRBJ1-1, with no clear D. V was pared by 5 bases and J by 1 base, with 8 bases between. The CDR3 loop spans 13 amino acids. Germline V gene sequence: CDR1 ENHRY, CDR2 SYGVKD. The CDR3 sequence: CAISYDGNTEAFF. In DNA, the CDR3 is TGTGCCATCAGTTATGACGGGAACACTGAAGCTTTCTTT.

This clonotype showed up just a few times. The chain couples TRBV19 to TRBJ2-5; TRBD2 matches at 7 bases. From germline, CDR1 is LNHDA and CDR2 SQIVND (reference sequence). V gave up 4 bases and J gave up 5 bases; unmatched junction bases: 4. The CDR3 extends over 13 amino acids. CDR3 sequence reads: CASSKRGGETQYF. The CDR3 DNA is TGTGCCAGTAGTAAGCGGGGTGGCGAGACCCAGTACTTC.

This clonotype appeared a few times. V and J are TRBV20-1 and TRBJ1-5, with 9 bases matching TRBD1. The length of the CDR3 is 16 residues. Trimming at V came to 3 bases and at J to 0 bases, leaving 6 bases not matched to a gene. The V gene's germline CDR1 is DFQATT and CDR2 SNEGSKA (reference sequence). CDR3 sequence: CSARTGTGYSNQPQHF. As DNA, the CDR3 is TGCAGTGCTAGGACCGGGACAGGGTATAGCAATCAGCCCCAGCATTTT.

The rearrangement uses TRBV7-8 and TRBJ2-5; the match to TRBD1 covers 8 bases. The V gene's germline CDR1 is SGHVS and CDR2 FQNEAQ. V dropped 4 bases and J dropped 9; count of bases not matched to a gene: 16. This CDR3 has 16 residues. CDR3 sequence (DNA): TGTGCCAGCAGCTCCGGACCGGAGACAGGGGACCCGGCCCAGTACTTC. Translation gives CASSSGPETGDPAQYF.

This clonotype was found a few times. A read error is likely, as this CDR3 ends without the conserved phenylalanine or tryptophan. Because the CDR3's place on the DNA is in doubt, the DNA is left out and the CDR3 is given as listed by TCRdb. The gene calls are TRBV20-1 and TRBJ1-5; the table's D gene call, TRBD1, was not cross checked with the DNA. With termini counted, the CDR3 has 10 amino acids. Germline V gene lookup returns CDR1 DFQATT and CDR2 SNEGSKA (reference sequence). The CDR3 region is CSARTGPDKE.

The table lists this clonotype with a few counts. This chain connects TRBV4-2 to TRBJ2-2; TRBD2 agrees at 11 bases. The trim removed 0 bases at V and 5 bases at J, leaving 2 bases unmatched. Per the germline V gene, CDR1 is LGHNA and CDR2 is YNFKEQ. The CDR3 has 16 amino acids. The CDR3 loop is CASSQELAGGTGELFF. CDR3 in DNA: TGTGCCAGCAGCCAAGAGCTAGCGGGGGGAACCGGGGAGCTGTTTTTT.

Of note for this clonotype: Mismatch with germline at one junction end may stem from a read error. The CDR3 nucleotides read TGTGCCAGCAGCTTAGCGACCCGGGACACCTATGGCTACCCCTTC. Translated: CASSLATRDTYGYPF. V usage is TRBV7-9 and J usage is TRBJ1-2, with a tentative D call TRBD1 (6 bases). Germline CDR1 reads SEHNR; CDR2 reads FQNEAQ (reference sequence). This CDR3 spans 15 amino acids.

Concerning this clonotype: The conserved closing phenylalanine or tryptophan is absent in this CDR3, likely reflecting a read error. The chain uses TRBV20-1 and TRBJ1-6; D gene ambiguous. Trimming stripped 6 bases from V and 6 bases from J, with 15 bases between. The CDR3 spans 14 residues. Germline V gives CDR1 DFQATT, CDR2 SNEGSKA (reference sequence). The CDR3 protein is CSARFTVRNSPLHL. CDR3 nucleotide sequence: TGCAGTGCGCGCTTTACAGTGCGTAATTCACCCCTCCACTTA.